This TCR beta chain was found in a study of read filtering for tumor transcriptome and immune sequencing. Study-wide context: The cohort had around 18 men and roughly 13 women aged roughly 47 to 80, mean roughly 71 years. Overall study results and limits: Without single-read clonotypes, shared clonotype proportions correlated more between IR-seq and RNA-seq.

This library used roughly 430 ng RNA and molecular barcoded adaptors spanning alpha/delta and beta/gamma chains. TCRdb called the reads again in MiXCR, with one record for every CDR3 protein. The sample lists approximately 62,000 distinct CDR3 sequences, approximately 18% occurring once. This clonotype was counted ten times or more. Its antigen remains unidentified. The source of this sequence is a donor at least 40 years old with multiple myeloma. The sequencing sample was made of a population of CD138-negative cells sorted from bone marrow.

In DNA form, the CDR3 reads TGTGCCAGCAGTCCTCAGGGGGACTACCGCGAGCAGTACTTC. Translation gives CASSPQGDYREQYF. The chain combines TRBV7-3 with TRBJ2-7, with D tentatively TRBD1 or TRBD2 (7 bases each). V was shortened by 6 bases and J by 6 bases, with 18 bases between the two germline ends. The CDR3 extends over 14 amino acids. From germline, CDR1 is SGHTA and CDR2 FQGTGA. Complete variable domain (other parts from reference TRBV7-3 and TRBJ2-7): GAGVSQTPSNKVTEKGKYVELRCDPISGHTALYWYRQSLGQGPEFLIYFQGTGAADDSGLPNDRFFAVRPEGSVSTLKIQRTERGDSAVYLCASSPQGDYREQYFGPGTRLTVT.